This entry lists 24 T cell receptor beta chains sequenced from one sample in a study of OX40 agonist ivuxolimab in advanced cancers. Some clones are missing from TCRdb's copy, which holds only in-frame ones; the method was immunoSEQ multiplex PCR. The sample consists of over 70,000 clones, more than 85% of them appearing once. The material was CD4+ or CD8+ T cells sorted from blood, obtained in a trial of the OX40 agonist ivuxolimab. Source of these receptors: an adult with an advanced solid tumor such as melanoma, head and neck, liver or kidney cancer.

The J gene is TRBJ1-1, the V gene TRBV4-2, with 7 bases that match TRBD1. J gave up 5 bases and V 3 bases, and 9 bases lay outside the gene matches. The CDR3 totals 15 residues. CDR1 and CDR2 (germline): LGHNA, YNFKEQ. The CDR3: CASSQEQGSGTEAFF. CDR3 coding DNA: TGTGCCAGCAGCCAGGAACAGGGGAGTGGAACTGAAGCTTTCTTT.

This clone was picked up one time. This chain joins TRBV6-5 and TRBJ2-7; 10 bases agree with TRBD1. Germline V gives CDR1 MNHEY, CDR2 SVGAGI. The CDR3 has 15 residues. J lost 3 bases, V lost 5 bases, and 7 bases had no gene match. This CDR3 reads CASSLARTGGYEQYF. The CDR3 DNA is TGTGCCAGCAGTCTTGCCCGGACAGGGGGCTACGAGCAGTACTTC.

The V and J genes are TRBV30 and TRBJ2-1; 7 bases fit TRBD2. Germline assignment: CDR1 GTSNPN and CDR2 SVGIG (reference sequence). The CDR3 sequence is 17 residues long. V lost 0 bases and J lost 4; bases outside the gene matches: 12. The CDR3 here is CAWSVKPGLAVYNEQFF. The CDR3 DNA reads as TGTGCCTGGAGTGTAAAACCTGGGCTAGCGGTTTACAATGAGCAGTTCTTC.

This chain uses TRBV28 with TRBJ2-2, with D perhaps TRBD1 or TRBD2 (5 bases each). Trimming left V 5 bases short and J 8 bases short, with 27 bases between. Germline loops: CDR1 MDHEN, CDR2 SYDVKM. The CDR3 covers 18 residues. The CDR3 region has the DNA TGTGCCAGCAGTCACTTGGGCCCCCGGGACCTCCTACCGGGGGAGCTGTTTTTT. It encodes CASSHLGPRDLLPGELFF.

V is TRBV11-1 and J is TRBJ1-1; D is perhaps TRBD1 (5 bases). Per germline, CDR1 SGHAT and CDR2 FQDESV (reference sequence). V lost 5 bases and J 0 bases, leaving 13 bases between the germline ends. The length of the CDR3 is 15 residues. CDR3 sequence: CASSPTRGLNTEAFF. CDR3 bases: TGTGCCAGCAGCCCTACACGGGGGTTGAACACTGAAGCTTTCTTT.

The chain joins TRBV27 to TRBJ2-7; weak D call: TRBD1 (5 bases). From germline, CDR1 is MNHEY and CDR2 SMNVEV (reference sequence). The CDR3 contains 13 residues. V was shortened by 3 bases and J by 2 bases, with 8 bases between the two germline ends. CDR3 DNA: TGTGCCAGCAGTTTCGCAGGGACCTACGAGCAGTACTTC. Translation gives CASSFAGTYEQYF.

This rearrangement joins TRBV4-1 to TRBJ1-5; TRBD1 matches 9 bases. The CDR3 is 16 residues long. The germline CDR1 and CDR2 sequences are MGHRA and YSYEKL. With V trimmed by 0 bases and J by 6 bases, 6 bases remained unmatched. This chain's CDR3 is CASSQDGTGFPQPQHF. DNA of the CDR3: TGCGCCAGCAGCCAAGATGGGACAGGGTTTCCTCAGCCCCAGCATTTT.

CDR3 DNA: TGCGCCAGCAGCTTGGACATGAACACTGAAGCTTTCTTT. Protein: CASSLDMNTEAFF. This sequence joins TRBV5-1 and TRBJ1-1; D ambiguous. This CDR3 is built from 13 residues. Looked up from germline, CDR1 is SGHRS and CDR2 is YFSETQ. With 0 bases removed from V and 0 bases from J, the gap between germline ends came to 3 bases.

V gene TRBV28 combines with J gene TRBJ2-2; maybe TRBD1 (5 bases). This CDR3 has 14 amino acids. Trimming cost V 5 bases and J 4 bases, with 11 bases left between them. Germline CDR1 and CDR2: MDHEN and SYDVKM. The CDR3 DNA sequence: TGTGCCAGCAGTGCAGGGTACGGCACCGGGGAGCTGTTTTTT. Amino acid sequence: CASSAGYGTGELFF.

V usage is TRBV29-1 and J usage is TRBJ2-1, with D possibly called TRBD1 or TRBD2 (5 bases each). In germline, CDR1 is SQVTM, CDR2 ANQGSEA. This CDR3 contains 15 residues. V was shortened by 0 bases and J by 5 bases, with 14 bases between the two germline ends. CDR3 residues: CSVEDLGTGNNEQFF. The CDR3 nucleotides read TGCAGCGTTGAAGATCTAGGGACGGGCAACAATGAGCAGTTCTTC.

The rearrangement joins TRBV10-2 to TRBJ2-7; 9 bases line up with TRBD1. The junction had 3 bases not matched to a gene; V was cut back by 0 bases and J by 3 bases. Germline values: CDR1 WSHSY, CDR2 SAAADI. CDR3 length equals 15 residues. The DNA of the CDR3 is TGCGCCAGCAGTGAGTCCCCGACAGGGGGCTACGAGCAGTACTTC. Encoded protein: CASSESPTGGYEQYF.

The rearrangement joins TRBV4-1 to TRBJ2-1; TRBD2 matches at 15 bases. Germline values: CDR1 MGHRA, CDR2 YSYEKL. V trimming: 4 bases; J trimming: 0 bases; junction bases outside the gene matches: 4. This CDR3 region has 18 residues. The CDR3 here is CASSRTSGGGSSYNEQFF. CDR3 bases: TGCGCCAGCAGCCGGACTAGCGGGGGGGGAAGCTCCTACAATGAGCAGTTCTTC.

This clone was observed a single time. The chain joins TRBV4-1 to TRBJ2-7, with D uncertain. V was clipped by 0 bases and J by 9 bases, with 18 bases between them. The germline V gene encodes CDR1 MGHRA and CDR2 YSYEKL. There are 15 residues in the CDR3. The CDR3 region is CASSQETPGSLRQYF. The CDR3 nucleotides are TGCGCCAGCAGCCAAGAAACCCCCGGTTCCCTGAGGCAGTACTTC.

This chain connects TRBV7-9 to TRBJ2-7; D may match TRBD1 or TRBD2 (5 bases each). The CDR3 consists of 12 residues. V was clipped by 3 bases and J by 5 bases, with 8 bases between them. Per the germline V gene, CDR1 is SEHNR and CDR2 is FQNEAQ (reference sequence). Here the CDR3 DNA reads TGTGCCAGCAGCTTTCTGGGGGACGAGCAGTACTTC. This encodes CASSFLGDEQYF.

The CDR3 spells CASSLGNQWGLPNEKLFF. DNA for the CDR3: TGCGCCAGCAGCTTGGGAAACCAGTGGGGGTTGCCTAATGAAAAACTGTTTTTT. The chain recombines TRBV5-1 with TRBJ1-4; D might be TRBD1 (5 bases). Trimming removed 0 bases from V and 3 bases from J, with 18 bases in between. This CDR3 has 18 residues. Germline loops: CDR1 SGHRS, CDR2 YFSETQ.

J is TRBJ1-1 and V is TRBV28; D remains unclear. The CDR3 length is 16 residues. The ends were cut back, 2 bases at V and 0 bases at J, with 13 bases in the middle. Germline V gene sequence: CDR1 MDHEN, CDR2 SYDVKM. In DNA form, the CDR3 reads TGTGCCAGCAGTTTAAAGTTTTATGGGATGAACACTGAAGCTTTCTTT. Its protein product is CASSLKFYGMNTEAFF.

With regard to this clone: Other DNA sequences in this specimen translate into the identical CDR3. V is TRBV9 and J is TRBJ2-5, with D perhaps assigned TRBD1 or TRBD2 (5 bases each). Germline V gives CDR1 SGDLS, CDR2 YYNGEE. Trimming took 0 bases from V and 5 from J, leaving 11 bases between them. The CDR3 covers 14 residues. The DNA of the CDR3 is TGTGCCAGCAGCGTAGGAGGGACCCAGGAGACCCAGTACTTC. Translating it yields CASSVGGTQETQYF.

The V and J genes are TRBV14 and TRBJ2-7; no reliable D call. Germline CDR1 and CDR2: SGHDN and FVKESK. V was trimmed by 4 bases and J by 0 bases, leaving 13 bases between them. CDR3 length: 15 amino acids. In nucleotides, the CDR3 is TGTGCCAGCAGCCCGTCAGTCCACCCCTCCTACGAGCAGTACTTC. Its protein product is CASSPSVHPSYEQYF.

The rearrangement uses TRBV2 and TRBJ2-7; 8 nucleotides agree with TRBD1. The length of the CDR3 is 15 residues. With V trimmed by 6 bases and J by 2 bases, 9 bases remained unmatched. The germline CDR1 and CDR2 sequences are SNHLY and FYNNEI. The CDR3 DNA sequence: TGTGCCAGCAGGGTGGAACAGGGGGGAGCCTACGAGCAGTACTTC. Its protein is CASRVEQGGAYEQYF.

V is TRBV27 and J is TRBJ2-7, with D possibly called TRBD1 or TRBD2 (6 bases each). Germline-derived CDR1 and CDR2 are MNHEY and SMNVEV (reference sequence). This CDR3 spans 14 amino acids. Trimming took off 3 bases at V and 2 bases at J, with 11 bases between the two ends. For the CDR3, the DNA is TGTGCCAGCAGTTTTGTAGGGGGGACCTACGAGCAGTACTTC. Translation: CASSFVGGTYEQYF.

This clone was detected once. DNA for the CDR3: TGTGCCAGCAGCCAAGGGACAGGGAATGAAGCTTTCTTT. This gives the protein CASSQGTGNEAFF. The chain recombines TRBV4-2 with TRBJ1-1; 8 bases map to TRBD1. This CDR3 spans 13 amino acids. J was trimmed by 7 bases and V by 1 base; bases with no gene match: 2. The V gene's germline CDR1 is LGHNA and CDR2 YNFKEQ.

V is TRBV9 and J is TRBJ2-5; D call uncertain. CDR1 SGDLS and CDR2 YYNGEE come from the germline V gene. The CDR3 contains 16 residues. Trimming cost V 3 bases and J 1 base, with 16 bases left between them. The CDR3 bases are TGTGCCAGCAGCGGCCAGTCTTACAGAACCCAAGAGACCCAGTACTTC. Protein product: CASSGQSYRTQETQYF.

This rearrangement joins TRBV27 to TRBJ2-1; the match to TRBD2 covers 10 bases. Per the germline V gene, CDR1 is MNHEY and CDR2 is SMNVEV (reference sequence). The CDR3 totals 15 residues. V gave up 5 bases and J gave up 7 bases; unmatched junction bases: 8. The CDR3: CASSTLAGARNEQFF. The CDR3 nucleotides read TGTGCCAGCAGTACCCTAGCGGGAGCTCGTAATGAGCAGTTCTTC.

CDR3 amino acids: CASSVDRGSSYEQYF. DNA of the CDR3: TGTGCCAGCAGCGTAGATAGGGGGAGCTCCTACGAGCAGTACTTC. The chain has TRBV9 and TRBJ2-7; maybe TRBD1 (6 bases). The CDR3 runs 15 residues. Germline values: CDR1 SGDLS, CDR2 YYNGEE. The V and J ends lost 0 bases and 0 bases respectively, with 10 bases between them.